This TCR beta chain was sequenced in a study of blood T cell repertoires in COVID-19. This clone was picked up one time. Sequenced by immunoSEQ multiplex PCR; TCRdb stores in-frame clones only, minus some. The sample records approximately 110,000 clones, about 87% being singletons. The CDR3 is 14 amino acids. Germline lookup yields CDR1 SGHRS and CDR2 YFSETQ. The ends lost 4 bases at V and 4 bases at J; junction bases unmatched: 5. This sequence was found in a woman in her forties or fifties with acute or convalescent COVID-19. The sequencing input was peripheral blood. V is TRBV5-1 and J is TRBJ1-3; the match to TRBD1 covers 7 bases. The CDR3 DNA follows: TGCGCCAGCAGCGCAGGGGGTCTGGGAAACACCATATATTTT. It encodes CASSAGGLGNTIYF.